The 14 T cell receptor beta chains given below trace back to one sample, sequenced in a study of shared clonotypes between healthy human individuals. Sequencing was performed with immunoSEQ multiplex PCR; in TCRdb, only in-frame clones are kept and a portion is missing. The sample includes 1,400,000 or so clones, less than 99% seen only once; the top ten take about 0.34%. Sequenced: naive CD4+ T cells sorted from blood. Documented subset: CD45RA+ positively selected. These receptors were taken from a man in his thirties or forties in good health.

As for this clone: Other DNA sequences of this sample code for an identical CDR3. The CDR3 bases are TGTGCCAGCAGCCTTCTAGCGGGAGGGCCAAATGAGCAGTTCTTC. The encoded protein is CASSLLAGGPNEQFF. This rearrangement joins TRBV6-5 to TRBJ2-1; TRBD2 matches at 12 bases. Germline V CDR1 and CDR2: MNHEY, SVGAGI. V lost 6 bases and J lost 7; bases outside the gene matches: 7. CDR3 length: 15 residues.

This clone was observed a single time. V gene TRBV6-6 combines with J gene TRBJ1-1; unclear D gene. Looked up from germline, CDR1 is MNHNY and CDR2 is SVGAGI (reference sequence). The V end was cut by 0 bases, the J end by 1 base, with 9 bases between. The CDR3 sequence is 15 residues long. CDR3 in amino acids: CASSYSGIQNTEAFF. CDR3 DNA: TGTGCCAGCAGTTACTCGGGGATTCAGAACACTGAAGCTTTCTTT.

The CDR3 loop is CASSAASGTSTDTQYF. The CDR3 nucleotides are TGTGCCAGCAGTGCTGCTAGCGGGACCTCCACAGATACGCAGTATTTT. V is TRBV6-1 and J is TRBJ2-3, with 9 bases that match TRBD2. Unmatched junction bases numbered 7, after V lost 4 bases and J lost 2 bases. The CDR3 extends over 16 amino acids. Germline values: CDR1 MNHNS, CDR2 SASEGT.

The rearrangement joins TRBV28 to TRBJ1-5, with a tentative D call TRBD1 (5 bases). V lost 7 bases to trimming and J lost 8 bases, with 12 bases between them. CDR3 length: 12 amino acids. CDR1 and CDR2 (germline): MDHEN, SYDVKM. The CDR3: CASMGGVEPQHF. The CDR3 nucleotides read TGTGCCAGCATGGGGGGTGTAGAGCCCCAGCATTTT.

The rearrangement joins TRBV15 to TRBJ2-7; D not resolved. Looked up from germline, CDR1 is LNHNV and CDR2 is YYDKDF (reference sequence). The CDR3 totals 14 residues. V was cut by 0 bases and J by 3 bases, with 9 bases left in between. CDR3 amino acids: CATSRDQAGYEQYF. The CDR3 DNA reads TGTGCCACCAGCAGAGATCAGGCAGGCTACGAGCAGTACTTC.

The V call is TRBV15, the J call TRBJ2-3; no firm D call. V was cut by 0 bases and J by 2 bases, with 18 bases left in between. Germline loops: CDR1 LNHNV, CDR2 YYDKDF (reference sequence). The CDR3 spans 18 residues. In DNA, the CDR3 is TGTGCCACCAGCAGAGATAGGATGATCATCGGGCCCACAGATACGCAGTATTTT. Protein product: CATSRDRMIIGPTDTQYF.

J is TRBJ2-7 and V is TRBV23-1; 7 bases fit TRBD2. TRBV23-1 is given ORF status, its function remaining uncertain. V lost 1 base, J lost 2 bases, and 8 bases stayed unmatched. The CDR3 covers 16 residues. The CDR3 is CASSQCRASGAYEQYF. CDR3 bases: TGCGCCAGCAGTCAATGTAGGGCTAGCGGTGCCTACGAGCAGTACTTC.

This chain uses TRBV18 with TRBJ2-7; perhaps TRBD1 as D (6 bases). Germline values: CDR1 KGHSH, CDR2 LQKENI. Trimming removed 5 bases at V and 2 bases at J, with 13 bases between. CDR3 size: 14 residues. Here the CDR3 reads CASSTLDSAYEQYF. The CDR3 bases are TGTGCCAGCTCAACACTGGACAGCGCCTACGAGCAGTACTTC.

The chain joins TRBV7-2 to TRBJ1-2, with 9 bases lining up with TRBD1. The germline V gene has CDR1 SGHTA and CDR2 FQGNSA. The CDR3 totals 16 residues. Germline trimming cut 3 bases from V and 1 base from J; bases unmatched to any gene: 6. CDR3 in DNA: TGTGCCAGCAGCTTCGGGACAGGGAGCATTAACTATGGCTACACCTTC. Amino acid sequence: CASSFGTGSINYGYTF.

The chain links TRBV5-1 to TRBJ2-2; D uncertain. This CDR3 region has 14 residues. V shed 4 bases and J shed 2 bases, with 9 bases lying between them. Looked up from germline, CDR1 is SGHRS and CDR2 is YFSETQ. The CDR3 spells CASSPSLNTGELFF. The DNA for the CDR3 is TGCGCCAGCAGCCCTTCGCTTAACACCGGGGAGCTGTTTTTT.

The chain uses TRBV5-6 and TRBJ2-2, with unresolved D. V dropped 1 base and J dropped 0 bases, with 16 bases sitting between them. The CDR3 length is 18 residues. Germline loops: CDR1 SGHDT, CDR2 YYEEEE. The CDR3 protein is CASSLRTSGPPNTGELFF. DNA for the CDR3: TGTGCCAGCAGCTTGCGGACCTCCGGGCCTCCGAACACCGGGGAGCTGTTTTTT.

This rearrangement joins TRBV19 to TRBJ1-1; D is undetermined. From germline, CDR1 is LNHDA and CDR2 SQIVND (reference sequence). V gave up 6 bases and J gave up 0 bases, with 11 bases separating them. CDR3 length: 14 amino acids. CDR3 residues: CASRTWPMNTEAFF. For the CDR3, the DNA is TGTGCCAGTAGGACGTGGCCTATGAACACTGAAGCTTTCTTT.

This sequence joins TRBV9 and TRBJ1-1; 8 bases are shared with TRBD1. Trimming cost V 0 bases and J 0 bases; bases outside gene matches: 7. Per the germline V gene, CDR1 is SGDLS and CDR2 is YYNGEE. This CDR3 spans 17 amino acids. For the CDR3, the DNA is TGTGCCAGCAGCGTAGGGGGGACAGGCCGATTGAACACTGAAGCTTTCTTT. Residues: CASSVGGTGRLNTEAFF.

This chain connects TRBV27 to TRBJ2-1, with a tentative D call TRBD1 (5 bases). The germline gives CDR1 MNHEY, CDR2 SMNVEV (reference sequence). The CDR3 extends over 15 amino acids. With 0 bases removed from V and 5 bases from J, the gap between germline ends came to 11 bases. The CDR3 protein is CASSLSTGTHNEQFF. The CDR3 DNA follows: TGTGCCAGCAGTTTATCTACAGGTACCCACAATGAGCAGTTCTTC.